This T cell receptor beta chain was observed in a study of blood T cells in healthy people across ages. As for the study in general: About one barcoded beta molecule per two T cells was captured by template switching.

Next came a second PCR, run for 7 to 11 cycles, which used a sample-barcoded 5' primer along with a J-beta primer mix. MiXCR was run by TCRdb on the 5' RACE reads, yielding one entry per CDR3 protein. Here the sample spans 550,000 to 750,000 distinct CDR3 sequences, around 20% being singletons. A remark on this clonotype: Antigen specificity is unknown.

General study points: Getting older went along with TCR beta diversity per million T cells dropping roughly linearly. Compared with aged donors, long-lived donors showed fewer expanded clones, suggesting selection.

Donors gave about 9.3 milliliters of peripheral blood apiece. Germline CDR1 and CDR2: DFQATT and SNEGSKA (reference sequence). This CDR3 has 12 residues. V lost 4 bases and J lost 1, with 8 bases in between. This clonotype was sampled from a man in his 70s in good health. The chain employs TRBV20-1 and TRBJ2-7; D gene unclear. The specimen sequenced was blood. The CDR3 loop is CSAKGMSYEQYF. The CDR3 DNA reads as TGCAGTGCTAAAGGGATGTCCTACGAGCAGTACTTC.